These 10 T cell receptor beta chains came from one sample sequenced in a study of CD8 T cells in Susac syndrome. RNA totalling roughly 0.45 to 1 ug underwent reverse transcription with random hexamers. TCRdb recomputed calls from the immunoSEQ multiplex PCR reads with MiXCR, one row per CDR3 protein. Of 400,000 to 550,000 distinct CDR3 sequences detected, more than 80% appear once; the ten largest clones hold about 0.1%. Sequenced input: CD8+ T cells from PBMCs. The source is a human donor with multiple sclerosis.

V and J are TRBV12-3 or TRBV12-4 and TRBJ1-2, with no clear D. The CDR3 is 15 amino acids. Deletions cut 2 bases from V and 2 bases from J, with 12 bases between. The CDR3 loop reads CASSLIVWGNYGYTF. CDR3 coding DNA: TGTGCCAGCAGTTTAATTGTGTGGGGAAACTATGGCTACACCTTC.

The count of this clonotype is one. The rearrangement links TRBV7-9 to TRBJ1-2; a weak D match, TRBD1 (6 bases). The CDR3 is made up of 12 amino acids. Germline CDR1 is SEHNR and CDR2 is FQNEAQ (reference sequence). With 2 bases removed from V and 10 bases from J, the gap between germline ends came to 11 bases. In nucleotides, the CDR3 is TGTGCCAGCAGCTTATCGGGGGGGCCCTACACCTTC. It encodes CASSLSGGPYTF.

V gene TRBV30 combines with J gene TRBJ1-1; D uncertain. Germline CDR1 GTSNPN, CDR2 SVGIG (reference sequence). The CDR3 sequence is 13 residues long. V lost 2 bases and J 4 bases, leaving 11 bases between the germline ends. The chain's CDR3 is CAWSPAQSTEAFF. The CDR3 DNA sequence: TGTGCCTGGAGTCCCGCACAGTCCACTGAAGCTTTCTTT.

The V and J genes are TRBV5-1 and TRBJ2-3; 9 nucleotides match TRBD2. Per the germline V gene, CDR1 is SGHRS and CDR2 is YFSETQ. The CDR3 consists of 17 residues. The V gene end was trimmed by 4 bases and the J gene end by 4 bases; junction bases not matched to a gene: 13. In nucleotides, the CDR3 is TGCGCCAGCAGCCCCGGTACGCTAGCGGGATTTGCAGATACGCAGTATTTT. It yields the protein CASSPGTLAGFADTQYF.

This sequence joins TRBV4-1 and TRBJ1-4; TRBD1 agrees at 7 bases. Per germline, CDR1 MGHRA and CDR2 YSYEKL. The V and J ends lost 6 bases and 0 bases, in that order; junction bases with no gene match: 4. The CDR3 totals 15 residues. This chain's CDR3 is CASSRQGATNEKLFF. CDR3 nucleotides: TGCGCCAGCAGTCGTCAGGGGGCAACTAATGAAAAACTGTTTTTT.

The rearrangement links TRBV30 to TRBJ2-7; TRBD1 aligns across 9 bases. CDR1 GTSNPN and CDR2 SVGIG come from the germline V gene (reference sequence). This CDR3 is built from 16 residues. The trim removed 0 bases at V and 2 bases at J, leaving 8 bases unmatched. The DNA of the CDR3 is TGTGCCTGGAGTGTACTTGATGGGACAGGGACCTACGAGCAGTACTTC. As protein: CAWSVLDGTGTYEQYF.

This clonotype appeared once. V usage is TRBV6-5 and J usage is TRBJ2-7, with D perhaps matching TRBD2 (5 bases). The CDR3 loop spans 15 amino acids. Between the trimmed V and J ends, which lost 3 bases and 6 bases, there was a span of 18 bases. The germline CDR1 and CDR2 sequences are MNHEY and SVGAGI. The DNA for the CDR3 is TGTGCCAGCAGTTATTCGGCGGGCCATAGCCTCGAGCAGTACTTC. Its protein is CASSYSAGHSLEQYF.

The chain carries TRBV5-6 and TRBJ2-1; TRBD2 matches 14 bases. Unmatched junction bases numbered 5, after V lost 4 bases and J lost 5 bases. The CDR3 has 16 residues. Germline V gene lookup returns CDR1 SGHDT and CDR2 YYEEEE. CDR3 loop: CASSHGTSGRNNEQFF. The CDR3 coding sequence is TGTGCCAGCAGCCACGGGACTAGCGGGAGAAACAATGAGCAGTTCTTC.

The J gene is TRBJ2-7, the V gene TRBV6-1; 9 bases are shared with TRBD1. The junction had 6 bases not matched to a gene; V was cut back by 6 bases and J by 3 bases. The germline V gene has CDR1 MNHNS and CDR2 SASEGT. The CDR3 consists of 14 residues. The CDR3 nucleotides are TGTGCCAGCAGCTACGGGACAGGGTACTACGAGCAGTACTTC. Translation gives CASSYGTGYYEQYF.

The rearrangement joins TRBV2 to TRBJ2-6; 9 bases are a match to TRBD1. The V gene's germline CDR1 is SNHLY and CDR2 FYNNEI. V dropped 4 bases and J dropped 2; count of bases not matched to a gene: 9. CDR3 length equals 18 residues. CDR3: CASSVFRGQGTGANVLTF. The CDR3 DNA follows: TGTGCCAGCAGTGTATTTAGAGGACAGGGGACTGGGGCCAACGTCCTGACTTTC.